In its sample, the clone carrying this TCR beta chain was seen a few times. Its antigen is unidentified. The CDR3 spans 12 residues. Looked up from germline, CDR1 is SGHVS and CDR2 is FNYEAQ. With 5 bases removed from V and 6 bases from J, the gap between germline ends came to 11 bases. These data are taken from a study of blood T cells in healthy people across ages. Study in general: The template switching approach captured approximately one barcoded beta molecule for every two T cells.

Overall study results and limits: Per million T cells, the diversity of TCR beta decreased roughly linearly as age advanced. Both higher diversity and more naive CD4+ cells marked long-lived donors when set against aged donors.

A second PCR, run for about 6 to 11 cycles, used a sample-barcoded 5' primer plus a J-beta primer mix. TCRdb reanalysed the 5' RACE reads using MiXCR and keeps one entry per CDR3 protein. The sample shows about 640,000 distinct CDR3 sequences, around three fifths of them seen only once. The source material was blood. The clonotype originates from a man in his sixties in good health. The rearrangement links TRBV7-6 to TRBJ2-7; either TRBD1 or TRBD2 may supply D (5 bases each). The CDR3 DNA is TGTGCCAGCAGCAATCCAGGGACCGAGCAGTACTTC. It codes for CASSNPGTEQYF.